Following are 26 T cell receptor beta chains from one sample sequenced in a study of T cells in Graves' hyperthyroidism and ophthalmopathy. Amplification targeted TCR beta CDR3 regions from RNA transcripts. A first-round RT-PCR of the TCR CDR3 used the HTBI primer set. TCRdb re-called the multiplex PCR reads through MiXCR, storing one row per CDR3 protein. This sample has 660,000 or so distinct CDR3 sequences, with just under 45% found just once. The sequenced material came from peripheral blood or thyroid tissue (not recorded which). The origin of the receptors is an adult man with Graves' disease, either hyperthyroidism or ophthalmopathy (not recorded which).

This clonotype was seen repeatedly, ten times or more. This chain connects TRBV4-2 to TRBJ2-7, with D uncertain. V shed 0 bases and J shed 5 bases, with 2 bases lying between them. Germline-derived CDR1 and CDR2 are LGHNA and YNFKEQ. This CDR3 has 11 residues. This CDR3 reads CASSQEDEQYF. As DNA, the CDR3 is TGTGCCAGCAGCCAAGAAGACGAGCAGTACTTC.

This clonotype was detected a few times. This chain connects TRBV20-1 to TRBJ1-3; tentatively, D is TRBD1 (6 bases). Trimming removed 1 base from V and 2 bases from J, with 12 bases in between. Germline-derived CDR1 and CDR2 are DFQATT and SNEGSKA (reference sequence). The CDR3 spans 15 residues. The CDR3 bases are TGCAGTGCTAGAGTGGGGGCGATCCCTGGAAACACCATATATTTT. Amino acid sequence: CSARVGAIPGNTIYF.

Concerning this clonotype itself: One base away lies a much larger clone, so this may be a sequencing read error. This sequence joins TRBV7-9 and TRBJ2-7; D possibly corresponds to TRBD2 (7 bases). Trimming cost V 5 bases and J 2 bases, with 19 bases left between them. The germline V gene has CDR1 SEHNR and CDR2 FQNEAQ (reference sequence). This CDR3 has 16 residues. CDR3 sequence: CASSLGGGEQTYEQYF. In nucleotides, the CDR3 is TGTGCCAGCAGCCTTGGCGGGGGCGAACAAACCTACGAGCAGTACTTC. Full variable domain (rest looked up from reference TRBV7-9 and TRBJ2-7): DTGVSQNPRHKITKRGQNVTFRCDPISEHNRLYWYRQTLGQGPEFLTYFQNEAQLEKSRLLSDRFSAERPKGSFSTLEIQRTEQGDSAMYLCASSLGGGEQTYEQYFGPGTRLTVT.

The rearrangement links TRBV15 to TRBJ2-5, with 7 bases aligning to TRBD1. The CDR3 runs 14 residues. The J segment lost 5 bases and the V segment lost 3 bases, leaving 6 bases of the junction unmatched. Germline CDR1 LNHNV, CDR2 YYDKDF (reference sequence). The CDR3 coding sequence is TGTGCCACCAGCAGGACAGGGTATGGGGAGACCCAGTACTTC. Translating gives CATSRTGYGETQYF.

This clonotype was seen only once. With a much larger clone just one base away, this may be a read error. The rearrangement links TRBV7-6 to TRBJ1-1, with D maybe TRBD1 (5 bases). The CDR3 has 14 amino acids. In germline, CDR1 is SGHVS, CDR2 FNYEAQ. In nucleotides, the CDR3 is TGTGCCAGCAGCTTAGGGGAATGGGGCACTGAAACTTTCTTT. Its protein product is CASSLGEWGTETFF.

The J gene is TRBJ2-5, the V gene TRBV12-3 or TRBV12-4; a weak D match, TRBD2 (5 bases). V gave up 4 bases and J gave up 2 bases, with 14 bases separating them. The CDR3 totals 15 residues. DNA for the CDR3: TGTGCCAGCAGTTCCCTGACTACGATGCAAGAGACCCAGTACTTC. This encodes CASSSLTTMQETQYF.

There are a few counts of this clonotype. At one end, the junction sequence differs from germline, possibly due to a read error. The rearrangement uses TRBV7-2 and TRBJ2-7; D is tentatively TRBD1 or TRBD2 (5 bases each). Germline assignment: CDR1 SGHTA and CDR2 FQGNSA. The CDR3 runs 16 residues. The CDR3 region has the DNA TGCGCCAGCAGCCACGATAGCCGGGACGGATCCTACGAGCAGTACTTC. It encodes CASSHDSRDGSYEQYF.

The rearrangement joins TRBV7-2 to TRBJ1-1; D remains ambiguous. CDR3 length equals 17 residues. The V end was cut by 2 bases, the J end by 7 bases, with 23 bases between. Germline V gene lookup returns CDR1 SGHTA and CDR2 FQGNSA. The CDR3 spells CTSSLFRADRPSGEAFF. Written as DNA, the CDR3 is TGTACCAGCAGCTTATTCCGTGCGGACCGCCCGTCGGGTGAAGCTTTCTTT.

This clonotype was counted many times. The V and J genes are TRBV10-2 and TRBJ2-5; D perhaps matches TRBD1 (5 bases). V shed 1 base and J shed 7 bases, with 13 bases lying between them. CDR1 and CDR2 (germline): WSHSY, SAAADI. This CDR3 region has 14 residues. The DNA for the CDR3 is TGCGCCAGCAGTGAGTTGTGGGGCCAGGTGACCCAGTACTTC. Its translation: CASSELWGQVTQYF.

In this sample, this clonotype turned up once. The chain's CDR3 is CSVDGEGTQYF. The CDR3 DNA follows: TGCAGCGTTGATGGGGAAGGGACCCAGTACTTC. The chain employs TRBV29-1 and TRBJ2-5; D is ambiguous. CDR1 and CDR2 from the germline V gene are SQVTM and ANQGSEA. This CDR3 has 11 amino acids. Trimming left V 3 bases short and J 7 bases short, with 9 bases between.

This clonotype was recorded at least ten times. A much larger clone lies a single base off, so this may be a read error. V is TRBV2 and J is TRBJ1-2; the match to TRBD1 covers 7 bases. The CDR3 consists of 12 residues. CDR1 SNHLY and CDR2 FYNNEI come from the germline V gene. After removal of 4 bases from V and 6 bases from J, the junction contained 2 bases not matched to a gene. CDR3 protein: CASSVQGNGYTF. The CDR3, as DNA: TGTGCCAGCAGTGTACAGGGGAATGGCTACACCTTC.

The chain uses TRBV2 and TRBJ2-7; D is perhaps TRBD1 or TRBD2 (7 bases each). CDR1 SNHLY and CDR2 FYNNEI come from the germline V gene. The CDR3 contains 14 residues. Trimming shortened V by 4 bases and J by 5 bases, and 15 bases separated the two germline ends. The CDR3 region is CASSAQTGRDEQYF. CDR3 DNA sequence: TGTGCCAGCAGTGCACAGACAGGGAGGGACGAGCAGTACTTC.

CDR3 residues: CSARAGQDGYTF. DNA of the CDR3: TGCAGTGCTAGAGCGGGACAGGATGGCTACACCTTC. The chain employs TRBV20-1 and TRBJ1-2; 8 bases map to TRBD1. V gave up 1 base and J gave up 6 bases; unmatched junction bases: 1. The CDR3 totals 12 residues. In germline, CDR1 is DFQATT, CDR2 SNEGSKA (reference sequence).

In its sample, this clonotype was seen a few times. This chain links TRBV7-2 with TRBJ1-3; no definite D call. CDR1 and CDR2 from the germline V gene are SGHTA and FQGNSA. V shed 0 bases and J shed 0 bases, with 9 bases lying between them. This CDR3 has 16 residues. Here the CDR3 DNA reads TGTGCCAGCAGCTTAGCTCGACACTTCTCTGGAAACACCATATATTTT. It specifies CASSLARHFSGNTIYF.

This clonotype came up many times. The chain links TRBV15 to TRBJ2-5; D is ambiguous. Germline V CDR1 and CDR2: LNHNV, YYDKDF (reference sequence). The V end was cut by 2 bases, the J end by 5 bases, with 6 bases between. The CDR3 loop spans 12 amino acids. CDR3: CATSRSEETQYF. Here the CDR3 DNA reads TGTGCCACCAGCAGATCCGAGGAGACCCAGTACTTC.

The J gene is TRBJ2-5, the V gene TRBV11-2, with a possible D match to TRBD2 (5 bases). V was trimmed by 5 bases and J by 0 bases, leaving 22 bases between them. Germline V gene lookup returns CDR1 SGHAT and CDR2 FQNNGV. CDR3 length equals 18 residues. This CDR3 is CASSQLIGAVMYQETQYF. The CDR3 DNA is TGTGCCAGCAGCCAGTTAATCGGAGCGGTGATGTACCAAGAGACCCAGTACTTC. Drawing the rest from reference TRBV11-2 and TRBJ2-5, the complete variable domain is EAGVAQSPRYKIIEKRQSVAFWCNPISGHATLYWYQQILGQGPKLLIQFQNNGVVDDSQLPKDRFSAERLKGVDSTLKIQPAKLEDSAVYLCASSQLIGAVMYQETQYFGPGTRLLVL.

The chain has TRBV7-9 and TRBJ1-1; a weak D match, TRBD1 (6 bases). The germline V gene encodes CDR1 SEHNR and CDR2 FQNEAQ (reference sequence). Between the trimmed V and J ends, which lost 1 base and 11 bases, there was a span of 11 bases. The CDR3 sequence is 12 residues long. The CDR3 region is CASSLGEGGAFF. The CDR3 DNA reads TGTGCCAGCAGCTTAGGGGAGGGGGGGGCTTTCTTT.

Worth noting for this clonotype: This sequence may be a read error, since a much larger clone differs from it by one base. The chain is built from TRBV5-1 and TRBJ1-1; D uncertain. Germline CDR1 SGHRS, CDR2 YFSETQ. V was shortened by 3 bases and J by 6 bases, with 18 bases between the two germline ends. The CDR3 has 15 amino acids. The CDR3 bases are TGCGCCAGCAGCTCGGCTCTTAGCTTCGACGCTGAAGCTTTCTTT. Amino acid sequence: CASSSALSFDAEAFF. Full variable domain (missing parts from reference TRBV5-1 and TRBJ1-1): KAGVTQTPRYLIKTRGQQVTLSCSPISGHRSVSWYQQTPGQGLQFLFEYFSETQRNKGNFPGRFSGRQFSNSRSEMNVSTLELGDSALYLCASSSALSFDAEAFFGQGTRLTVV.

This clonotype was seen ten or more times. CDR3 sequence reads: CASSTERDSPLHF. In DNA, the CDR3 is TGCGCCAGCAGCACAGAGAGGGATTCACCCCTCCACTTT. V usage is TRBV5-1 and J usage is TRBJ1-6; no firm D call. This CDR3 spans 13 amino acids. Trimming took 4 bases from V and 8 from J, leaving 10 bases between them. Germline CDR1 and CDR2: SGHRS and YFSETQ.

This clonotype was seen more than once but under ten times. The CDR3 sequence: CASSFLIVASGSGNTGELFF. The CDR3 nucleotides read TGTGCCAGCAGCTTTTTGATAGTGGCTAGCGGGAGCGGGAACACCGGGGAGCTGTTTTTT. The chain has TRBV7-6 and TRBJ2-2; 10 bases map to TRBD2. Per the germline V gene, CDR1 is SGHVS and CDR2 is FNYEAQ. There are 20 residues in the CDR3. V lost 3 bases to trimming and J lost 1 base; unmatched junction nucleotides: 14. The full variable domain, completed using reference TRBV7-6 and TRBJ2-2, is GAGVSQSPRYKVTKRGQDVALRCDPISGHVSLYWYRQALGQGPEFLTYFNYEAQQDKSGLPNDRFSAERPEGSISTLTIQRTEQRDSAMYRCASSFLIVASGSGNTGELFFGEGSRLTVL.

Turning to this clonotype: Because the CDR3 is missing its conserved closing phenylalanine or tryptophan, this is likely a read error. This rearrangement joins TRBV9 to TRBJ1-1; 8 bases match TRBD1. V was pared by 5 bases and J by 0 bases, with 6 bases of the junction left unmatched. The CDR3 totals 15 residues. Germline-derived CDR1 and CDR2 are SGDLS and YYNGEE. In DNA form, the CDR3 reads TGTGCCAGCAGTGCAAGGACAGGGATGAACACTGAAGCTTTCGTT. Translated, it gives CASSARTGMNTEAFV.

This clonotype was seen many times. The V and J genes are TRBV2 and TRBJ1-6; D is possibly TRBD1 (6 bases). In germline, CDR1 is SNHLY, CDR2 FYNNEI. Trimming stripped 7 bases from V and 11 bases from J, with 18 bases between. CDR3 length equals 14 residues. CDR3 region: CASTTTAGAAPLHF. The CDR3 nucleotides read TGTGCCAGCACCACGACAGCGGGGGCTGCACCCCTCCACTTT.

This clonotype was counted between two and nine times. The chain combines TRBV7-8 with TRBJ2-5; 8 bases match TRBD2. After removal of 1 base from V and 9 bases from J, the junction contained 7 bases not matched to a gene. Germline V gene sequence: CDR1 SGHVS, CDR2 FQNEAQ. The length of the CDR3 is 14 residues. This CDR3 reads CASSLEGAGGPQYF. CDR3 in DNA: TGTGCCAGCAGCTTAGAAGGGGCGGGGGGCCCCCAGTACTTC.

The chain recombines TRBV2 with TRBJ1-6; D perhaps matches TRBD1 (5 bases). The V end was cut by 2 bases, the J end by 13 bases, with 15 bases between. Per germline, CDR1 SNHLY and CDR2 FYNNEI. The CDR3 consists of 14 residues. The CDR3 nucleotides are TGTGCCAGCAGTGAATGGGGCAGGGAATCTCCCCTCCACTTT. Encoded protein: CASSEWGRESPLHF. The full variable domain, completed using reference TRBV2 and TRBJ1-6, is EPEVTQTPSHQVTQMGQEVILRCVPISNHLYFYWYRQILGQKVEFLVSFYNNEISEKSEIFDDQFSVERPDGSNFTLKIRSTKLEDSAMYFCASSEWGRESPLHFGNGTRLTVT.

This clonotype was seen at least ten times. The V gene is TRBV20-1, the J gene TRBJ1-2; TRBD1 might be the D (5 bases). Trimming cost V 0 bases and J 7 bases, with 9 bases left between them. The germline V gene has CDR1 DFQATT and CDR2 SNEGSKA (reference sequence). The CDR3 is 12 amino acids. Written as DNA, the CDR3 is TGCAGTGCTAGAGATCAGGGTGTTGGCTACACCTTC. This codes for CSARDQGVGYTF.

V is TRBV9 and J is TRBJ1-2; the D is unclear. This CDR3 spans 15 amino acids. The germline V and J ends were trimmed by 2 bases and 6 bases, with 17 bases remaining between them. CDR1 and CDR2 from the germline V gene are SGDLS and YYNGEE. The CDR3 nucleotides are TGTGCCAGCAGCGTTGTCCGGGGAAGTGAACATGGCTACACCTTC. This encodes CASSVVRGSEHGYTF.